The 3 T cell receptor beta chains reported below all come from one sample, sequenced in a study of radiation and T cells in renal cell carcinoma. Sequenced by immunoSEQ multiplex PCR; TCRdb stores in-frame clones only, minus some. The sample shows 140,000 to 150,000 clones, 86% of them seen only once. Time point denoted: blood 4 weeks post-SBRT, at nephrectomy. The treatment: 15 Gy SBRT to primary tumor, nephrectomy 4 weeks later. Sequencing was performed on blood, taken from a patient whose treatment included radiotherapy and nephrectomy. These receptors were taken from a woman between 45 and 65 years old with renal cell carcinoma.

This rearrangement joins TRBV19 to TRBJ2-6, with D unresolved. This CDR3 region has 13 residues. CDR1 LNHDA and CDR2 SQIVND come from the germline V gene (reference sequence). Deletions cut 5 bases from V and 0 bases from J, with 2 bases between. CDR3 DNA: TGTGCCAGTAGTTTCTCTGGGGCCAACGTCCTGACTTTC. It yields the protein CASSFSGANVLTF. Combining the CDR3 with reference TRBV19 and TRBJ2-6 gives the whole variable domain DGGITQSPKYLFRKEGQNVTLSCEQNLNHDAMYWYRQDPGQGLRLIYYSQIVNDFQKGDIAEGYSVSREKKESFPLTVTSAQKNPTAFYLCASSFSGANVLTFGAGSRLTVL.

V gene TRBV10-3 combines with J gene TRBJ1-1, with D perhaps TRBD1 (6 bases). Trimming pared 8 bases from V and 3 bases from J, leaving 13 bases between. This CDR3 is 13 amino acids long. Germline assignment: CDR1 ENHRY and CDR2 SYGVKD. The CDR3 sequence: CAIRVEGDTEAFF. CDR3 DNA sequence: TGTGCCATCCGAGTTGAGGGGGACACTGAAGCTTTCTTT.

The chain has TRBV5-1 and TRBJ2-7; perhaps TRBD2 as D (6 bases). CDR3 length: 15 residues. The germline gives CDR1 SGHRS, CDR2 YFSETQ. V lost 3 bases to trimming and J lost 1 base, with 14 bases between them. The CDR3: CASSSAGPNSYEQYF. In nucleotides, the CDR3 is TGCGCCAGCAGCTCGGCGGGACCGAATTCCTACGAGCAGTACTTC.